This T cell receptor beta chain was sequenced in a study of T cell responses to AZD1222 COVID-19 vaccine. The wider study: Pooling was applied to second doses at about 4 or about 12 weeks.

Generated by immunoSEQ multiplex PCR, the TCRdb table keeps only in-frame clones and is missing some. The sample has some 150,000 clones; under 95% are singletons. The CDR3 sequence is 15 residues long. Germline assignment: CDR1 SEHNR and CDR2 FQNEAQ (reference sequence). V trimming: 5 bases; J trimming: 3 bases; junction bases outside the gene matches: 7. Study-wide results and caveats: Only 5 or 6 people who got AZD1222 tested seropositive at baseline. A rise in Spike-specific TCR breadth and depth followed two AZD1222 doses.

Details on this clone: What it binds is not known.

This chain connects TRBV7-9 to TRBJ2-5; 9 positions match TRBD2. This specimen was peripheral blood, taken on day 0 of AZD1222 vaccination. This receptor was taken from an adult in good health. The DNA for the CDR3 is TGTGCCAGCAGCCGCTGGGCTAGCGGGGAAGAGACCCAGTACTTC. It specifies CASSRWASGEETQYF.